The T cell receptor beta chain described here comes from a study of T cells after yellow fever vaccination. Germline V CDR1 and CDR2: SGHTA, FQGNSA. The CDR3 totals 14 residues. General study points: A small proportion of clonotypes was detected in both the CD4 and CD8 compartments.

Only one count was recorded for this clonotype. The antigen remains unidentified. Production of TCR cDNA was by 5'RACE template switching, which also added a universal primer site and UMIs. TCRdb analysed the 5' RACE reads with MiXCR anew, one entry per CDR3 protein. In the table there are 150,000 to 200,000 distinct CDR3 sequences, 6.2% of which are singletons. The input for sequencing was CD4+ T cells sorted from PBMCs, taken on the day of the first yellow fever vaccination. This TCR was recovered from a man between 18 and 29 years old who received the YFV17D yellow fever vaccine. The V gene is TRBV7-2, the J gene TRBJ2-7; D is ambiguous. CDR3 DNA: TGTGTCAGCAGCTTAGGAGCGACGAATTACGAGCAGTACGTC. It yields the protein CVSSLGATNYEQYV.